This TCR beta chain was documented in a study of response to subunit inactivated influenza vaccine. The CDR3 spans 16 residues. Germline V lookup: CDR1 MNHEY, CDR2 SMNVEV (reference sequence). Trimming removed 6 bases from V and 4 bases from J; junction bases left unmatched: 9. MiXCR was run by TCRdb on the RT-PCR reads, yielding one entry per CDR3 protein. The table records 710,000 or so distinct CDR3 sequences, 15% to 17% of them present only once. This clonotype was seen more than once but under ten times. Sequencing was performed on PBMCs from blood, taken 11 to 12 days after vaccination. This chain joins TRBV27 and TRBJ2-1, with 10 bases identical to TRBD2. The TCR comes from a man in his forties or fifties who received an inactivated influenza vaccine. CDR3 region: CASRVIAGGLYNEQFF. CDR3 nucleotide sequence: TGTGCCAGCAGGGTCATAGCGGGGGGACTTTACAATGAGCAGTTCTTC.